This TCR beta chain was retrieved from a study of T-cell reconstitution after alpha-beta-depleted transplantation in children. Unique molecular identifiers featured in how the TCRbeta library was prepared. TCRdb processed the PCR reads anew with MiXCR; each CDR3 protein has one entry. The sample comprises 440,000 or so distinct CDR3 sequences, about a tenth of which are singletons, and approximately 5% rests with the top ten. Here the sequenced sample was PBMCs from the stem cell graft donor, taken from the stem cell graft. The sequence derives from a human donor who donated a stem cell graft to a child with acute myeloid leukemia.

The DNA of the CDR3 is TGCAGTGCTACCGACATCGACAATGAGCAGTTCTTC. Translating gives CSATDIDNEQFF. The gene calls are TRBV20-1 and TRBJ2-1; D ambiguous. Trimming stripped 4 bases from V and 5 bases from J, with 9 bases between. The CDR3 is 12 residues long. Germline V gene data show CDR1 as DFQATT and CDR2 as SNEGSKA (reference sequence).